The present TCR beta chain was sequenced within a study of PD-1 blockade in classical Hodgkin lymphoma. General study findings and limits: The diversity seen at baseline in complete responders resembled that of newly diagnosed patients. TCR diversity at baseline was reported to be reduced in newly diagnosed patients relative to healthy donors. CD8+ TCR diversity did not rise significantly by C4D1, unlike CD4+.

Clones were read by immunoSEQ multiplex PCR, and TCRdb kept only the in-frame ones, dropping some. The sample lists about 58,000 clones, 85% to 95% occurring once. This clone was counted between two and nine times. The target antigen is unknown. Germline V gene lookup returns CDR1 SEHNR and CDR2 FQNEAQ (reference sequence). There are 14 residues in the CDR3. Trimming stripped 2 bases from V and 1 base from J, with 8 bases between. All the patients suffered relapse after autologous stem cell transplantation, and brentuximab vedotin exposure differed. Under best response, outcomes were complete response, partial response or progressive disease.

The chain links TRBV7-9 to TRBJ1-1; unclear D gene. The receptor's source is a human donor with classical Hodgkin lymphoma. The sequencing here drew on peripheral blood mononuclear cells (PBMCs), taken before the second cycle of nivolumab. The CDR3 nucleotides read TGTGCCAGCAGCTTAATGCAGACGAACACTGAAGCTTTCTTT. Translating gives CASSLMQTNTEAFF. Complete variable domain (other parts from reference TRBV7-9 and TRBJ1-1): DTGVSQNPRHKITKRGQNVTFRCDPISEHNRLYWYRQTLGQGPEFLTYFQNEAQLEKSRLLSDRFSAERPKGSFSTLEIQRTEQGDSAMYLCASSLMQTNTEAFFGQGTRLTVV.